One and the same sample provided the 18 T cell receptor beta chains below, sequenced in a study of regulatory T cells in long-lasting Graves disease. Indicated time point: persistent/refractory GD, antithyroid drugs over 5 years with positive TRAb. With RNA extracted from PBMCs as input, the TCR library was made. Investigators prepared the TCR beta libraries by applying iRepertoire HTBI primers and Arm-PCR of CDR3 regions. A single record per CDR3 protein comes from TCRdb applying MiXCR to the multiplex PCR reads. The sample records hundreds of thousands of distinct CDR3 sequences, about 22% being singletons. The material was peripheral blood mononuclear cells (PBMCs), obtained when the disease was refractory, from a patient treated with antithyroid drugs. The receptors were gathered from a female donor with Graves disease.

About this clonotype itself: This may arise from a read error, as a much more abundant clone is one base away. This chain joins TRBV6-5 and TRBJ2-7; 8 bases match TRBD2. The CDR3 covers 15 residues. Germline V gives CDR1 MNHEY, CDR2 SVGAGI. In DNA, the CDR3 is TGTGCCAGCAGTTACACCAGCGGGGGTATTGACGAGCGGTACTTC. Amino acid sequence: CASSYTSGGIDERYF.

The sample holds many counts of this clonotype. The V call is TRBV6-1, the J call TRBJ1-2; D is unclear. The CDR3 loop spans 12 amino acids. Trimming took off 6 bases at V and 8 bases at J, with 13 bases between the two ends. Germline lookup yields CDR1 MNHNS and CDR2 SASEGT. Written as DNA, the CDR3 is TGTGCCAGCAGGAGTCCGCTTGGGGGCTACACCTTC. Translation gives CASRSPLGGYTF.

This clonotype turned up a few times. The chain is built from TRBV5-1 and TRBJ2-2; D remains ambiguous. This CDR3 has 15 residues. Germline V CDR1 and CDR2: SGHRS, YFSETQ. Trimming cost V 0 bases and J 4 bases, with 10 bases left between them. CDR3 in DNA: TGCGCCAGCAGCTTGGTCCCCTCCAGCACCGGGGAGCTGTTTTTT. The encoded protein is CASSLVPSSTGELFF. Full variable domain (missing parts from reference TRBV5-1 and TRBJ2-2): KAGVTQTPRYLIKTRGQQVTLSCSPISGHRSVSWYQQTPGQGLQFLFEYFSETQRNKGNFPGRFSGRQFSNSRSEMNVSTLELGDSALYLCASSLVPSSTGELFFGEGSRLTVL.

This clonotype has a count of ten or more. The V call is TRBV14, the J call TRBJ1-2, with D unclear. The length of the CDR3 is 11 residues. Trimming left V 0 bases short and J 8 bases short, with 4 bases between. Germline CDR1 is SGHDN and CDR2 is FVKESK. CDR3 amino acids: CASSQENGYTF. As DNA, the CDR3 is TGTGCCAGCAGCCAAGAAAACGGCTACACCTTC.

This clonotype was observed a few times. The genes are TRBV7-2 and TRBJ2-7; the D gene is possibly TRBD1 (6 bases). There are 14 residues in the CDR3. Germline V gene data show CDR1 as SGHTA and CDR2 as FQGNSA. Trimming cost V 5 bases and J 5 bases, with 16 bases left between them. The CDR3 spells CASSVTTGNDEQYF. The DNA of the CDR3 is TGTGCCAGCAGCGTGACGACAGGCAATGACGAGCAGTACTTC.

This clonotype occurred many times. V usage is TRBV6-1 and J usage is TRBJ2-7; 9 nucleotides agree with TRBD2. The ends lost 4 bases at V and 0 bases at J; junction bases unmatched: 4. Germline loops: CDR1 MNHNS, CDR2 SASEGT. The length of the CDR3 is 15 residues. The CDR3 reads CASSALAGSSYEQYF. For the CDR3, the DNA is TGTGCCAGCAGTGCGCTAGCGGGGAGCTCCTACGAGCAGTACTTC.

This clonotype was seen repeatedly, ten times or more. This rearrangement joins TRBV12-3 or TRBV12-4 to TRBJ1-1; TRBD1 matches 7 bases. This CDR3 spans 14 amino acids. The junction had 17 bases not matched to a gene; V was cut back by 7 bases and J by 12 bases. CDR3 protein: CASTRNDRVGQTFF. Written as DNA, the CDR3 is TGTGCCAGCACCCGAAACGACAGGGTGGGCCAAACTTTCTTT.

The rearrangement uses TRBV10-3 and TRBJ2-5, with a tentative D call TRBD1 (6 bases). The CDR3 contains 15 residues. Germline CDR1 ENHRY, CDR2 SYGVKD. The V end lost 4 bases, the J end lost 1 base, and 13 bases lay between the germline ends. The CDR3 DNA reads TGTGCCATCAGTGGGACAGTAGCCGGCCAAGAGACCCAGTACTTC. It codes for CAISGTVAGQETQYF.

There are many counts of this clonotype. The rearrangement links TRBV20-1 to TRBJ1-2; the match to TRBD1 covers 8 bases. The CDR3 extends over 13 amino acids. V trimming: 7 bases; J trimming: 7 bases; junction bases outside the gene matches: 11. Germline assignment: CDR1 DFQATT and CDR2 SNEGSKA (reference sequence). CDR3 in amino acids: CSVRRTGFGGYTF. Here the CDR3 DNA reads TGCAGTGTTCGGCGGACAGGGTTCGGTGGCTACACCTTC.

This clonotype turned up a few times. The J gene is TRBJ1-2, the V gene TRBV12-3 or TRBV12-4, with 12 bases fitting TRBD1. Losses at the gene ends were 4 bases for V and 7 bases for J; bases not matched to a gene: 10. The CDR3 is made up of 16 amino acids. CDR3 sequence: CASSYPGTGGGGGYTF. The DNA of the CDR3 is TGTGCCAGCAGTTACCCCGGGACAGGGGGCGGTGGTGGCTACACCTTC.

This clonotype showed up many times. V and J are TRBV6-1 and TRBJ1-1; D is uncertain. CDR3 length: 14 amino acids. The ends were cut back, 7 bases at V and 1 base at J, with 13 bases in the middle. Germline V lookup: CDR1 MNHNS, CDR2 SASEGT. CDR3: CASIDDRENTEAFF. Written as DNA, the CDR3 is TGTGCCAGCATAGATGACCGGGAGAACACTGAAGCTTTCTTT.

This clonotype was seen more than once but under ten times. The CDR3 nucleotides are TGTGCCAGCAGCTTCCCGATGAAGGCCGAGAACACTGAAGCTTTCTTT. Translation: CASSFPMKAENTEAFF. The rearrangement joins TRBV7-9 to TRBJ1-1, with D hard to call. The CDR3 sequence is 16 residues long. Trimming pared 3 bases from V and 1 base from J, leaving 15 bases between. Germline CDR1 reads SEHNR; CDR2 reads FQNEAQ (reference sequence).

In its sample, this clonotype was seen a few times. The genes are TRBV5-1 and TRBJ2-7, with D possibly matching TRBD1 (6 bases). Germline CDR1 reads SGHRS; CDR2 reads YFSETQ. The germline V and J ends were trimmed by 5 bases and 3 bases, with 18 bases remaining between them. This CDR3 comprises 15 residues. The CDR3 DNA is TGCGCCAGCAGTCTAGACTGGGACAACCTCTACGAGCAGTACTTC. Encoded protein: CASSLDWDNLYEQYF.

This chain connects TRBV5-6 to TRBJ1-1; tentative D call: TRBD1 (5 bases). Germline V CDR1 and CDR2: SGHDT, YYEEEE. Trimming left V 4 bases short and J 5 bases short, with 24 bases between. CDR3 size: 17 residues. CDR3 coding DNA: TGTGCCAGCAGCCCGAGGGGCTGGGGAGGCTATTGGACTGAAGCTTTCTTT. Its protein product is CASSPRGWGGYWTEAFF.

The chain employs TRBV12-3 or TRBV12-4 and TRBJ2-2; TRBD1 is a possible D gene (6 bases). Trimming took off 5 bases at V and 4 bases at J, with 14 bases between the two ends. This CDR3 has 15 residues. The CDR3 DNA reads as TGTGCCAGCAGTATCCCAGGGGATGGCACCGGGGAGCTGTTTTTT. It codes for CASSIPGDGTGELFF.

CDR3: CAWSEGKDYEQYF. The CDR3 DNA sequence: TGTGCCTGGAGTGAGGGTAAAGACTACGAGCAGTACTTC. The V gene is TRBV30, the J gene TRBJ2-7; D call uncertain. V lost 1 base and J lost 3, with 10 bases in between. Germline V gene lookup returns CDR1 GTSNPN and CDR2 SVGIG (reference sequence). This CDR3 is built from 13 residues.

With respect to this clonotype: Since the CDR3 does not end with the conserved phenylalanine or tryptophan, this likely comes from a read error. V usage is TRBV27 and J usage is TRBJ2-7; 9 nucleotides line up with TRBD2. CDR3 length equals 18 residues. Germline V gene lookup returns CDR1 MNHEY and CDR2 SMNVEV (reference sequence). V lost 0 bases and J lost 2; bases outside the gene matches: 11. CDR3 coding DNA: TGTGCCAGCAGTTTATCGGCCCCCCTAGCGGGACCCACCTACGAGCAGTACCTC. The encoded protein is CASSLSAPLAGPTYEQYL.

This clonotype occurred many times. The chain carries TRBV2 and TRBJ1-1; D gene unclear. Trimming removed 1 base from V and 0 bases from J, with 3 bases in between. The length of the CDR3 is 13 residues. Per the germline V gene, CDR1 is SNHLY and CDR2 is FYNNEI. CDR3 protein: CASSEELNTEAFF. CDR3 bases: TGTGCCAGCAGTGAAGAATTGAACACTGAAGCTTTCTTT.